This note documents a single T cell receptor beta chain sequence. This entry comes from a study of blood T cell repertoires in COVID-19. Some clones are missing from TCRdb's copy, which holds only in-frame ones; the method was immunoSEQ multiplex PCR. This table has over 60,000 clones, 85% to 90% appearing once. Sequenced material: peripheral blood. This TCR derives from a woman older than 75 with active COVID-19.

DNA of the CDR3: TGTGCCAGCAGCTCGCGACAGGGTACCGGCGAGCAGTACTTC. This sequence encodes CASSSRQGTGEQYF. V and J are TRBV5-4 and TRBJ2-7; 7 bases agree with TRBD1. Germline CDR1 reads SGHNT; CDR2 reads YYREEE (reference sequence). V shed 3 bases and J 6 bases; nucleotides not matched to a gene: 9. This CDR3 has 14 residues.